The T cell receptor (beta chain) under discussion was sequenced for a study of Ad26.COV2.S vaccination and SARS-CoV-2 variants. Deletions cut 3 bases from V and 6 bases from J, with 9 bases between. Germline V gene lookup returns CDR1 DFQATT and CDR2 SNEGSKA (reference sequence). The CDR3 has 11 residues. Stated treatment: approximately 18 received Ad26.COV2.S at low or high dose, single or two shots; 5 received placebo; per-sample allocation not given. Material that was analyzed had been drawn on day 63 after the first vaccine or placebo injection. The table came from immunoSEQ multiplex PCR; TCRdb's copy has only in-frame clones and leaves some out. The sample yields roughly 510,000 clones, 70% to 90% seen once.

Sequenced here: peripheral blood, sampled in a trial of Ad26.COV2.S vaccine versus placebo. The receptor's source is a person aged 18 to 65 who received the Ad26.COV2.S COVID-19 vaccine or a placebo. The chain carries TRBV20-1 and TRBJ2-7; D is ambiguous. The CDR3 sequence: CSASLVFEQYF. The CDR3 DNA reads TGCAGTGCTAGCCTAGTTTTCGAGCAGTACTTC.